Following are 27 T cell receptor beta chains from one sample sequenced in a study of CD8+CD57+ T cells in acquired aplastic anemia. Using genomic DNA as the template, TCR beta VDJ and CDR3 profiling was carried out. TCRdb called the reads again in MiXCR, with one record for every CDR3 protein. The sample has tens of thousands of distinct CDR3 sequences; around 80% are singletons. The sample consisted of sorted CD4+, CD8+, or CD8+CD57+ T cells (not recorded which) from PBMCs. The receptors come from a human donor in good health, serving as a control.

This chain connects TRBV2 to TRBJ1-1; unclear D gene. This CDR3 comprises 13 residues. Germline values: CDR1 SNHLY, CDR2 FYNNEI. Trimming shortened V by 7 bases and J by 1 base, and 10 bases separated the two germline ends. The CDR3, as DNA: TGTGCCAGCATCGGACGGAAGAACACTGAAGCTTTCTTT. Translation gives CASIGRKNTEAFF.

This chain uses TRBV19 with TRBJ1-2; 7 bases are a match to TRBD1. The V and J ends lost 3 bases and 8 bases, in that order; junction bases with no gene match: 3. Germline V gives CDR1 LNHDA, CDR2 SQIVND (reference sequence). The CDR3 length is 12 residues. Here the CDR3 reads CASSITGVGYTF. In DNA form, the CDR3 reads TGTGCCAGTAGTATTACAGGGGTCGGCTACACCTTC.

This chain joins TRBV15 and TRBJ2-7; D remains ambiguous. Germline assignment: CDR1 LNHNV and CDR2 YYDKDF (reference sequence). This CDR3 has 13 amino acids. Trimming pared 0 bases from V and 3 bases from J, leaving 6 bases between. Here the CDR3 DNA reads TGTGCCACCAGCAGAGATCGCAGCTACGAGCAGTACTTC. Amino acid sequence: CATSRDRSYEQYF.

The J gene is TRBJ1-6, the V gene TRBV19, with TRBD1 matching over 8 bases. This CDR3 contains 15 residues. The germline gives CDR1 LNHDA, CDR2 SQIVND (reference sequence). The J segment lost 0 bases and the V segment lost 8 bases, leaving 3 bases of the junction unmatched. The CDR3, as DNA: TGTGCCAGTTGGGACAGGAGCTCCTATAATTCACCCCTCCACTTT. It codes for CASWDRSSYNSPLHF.

This clonotype is judged medium-sized. The V and J genes are TRBV9 and TRBJ2-1; TRBD1 is a possible D gene (6 bases). Trimming took off 0 bases at V and 5 bases at J, with 18 bases between the two ends. The CDR3 has 17 residues. Germline-derived CDR1 and CDR2 are SGDLS and YYNGEE. The chain's CDR3 is CASSVGGVWGTNNEQFF. The CDR3 DNA reads TGTGCCAGCAGCGTAGGGGGAGTGTGGGGGACAAACAATGAGCAGTTCTTC.

The genes are TRBV10-3 and TRBJ1-2, with D uncertain. The CDR3 contains 18 residues. V was pared by 10 bases and J by 5 bases, with 32 bases between. Per germline, CDR1 ENHRY and CDR2 SYGVKD. For the CDR3, the DNA is TGTGCCACCTACACTCGGGCGGGCACCCTAAACAGCGGATATGGCTACACCTTC. Translating it yields CATYTRAGTLNSGYGYTF.

The chain combines TRBV7-2 with TRBJ1-2; D remains ambiguous. Germline CDR1 and CDR2: SGHTA and FQGNSA. CDR3 size: 11 residues. Trimming stripped 3 bases from V and 8 bases from J, with 7 bases between. The CDR3 spells CASSLEFGYTF. DNA of the CDR3: TGTGCCAGCAGCTTGGAGTTCGGCTACACCTTC.

The chain joins TRBV2 to TRBJ2-3; 8 bases map to TRBD2. The CDR3 extends over 13 amino acids. Germline CDR1 and CDR2: SNHLY and FYNNEI. V was pared by 6 bases and J by 10 bases, with 9 bases of the junction left unmatched. CDR3 in amino acids: CASRGRGGQAQYF. CDR3 nucleotide sequence: TGTGCCAGCAGAGGCCGGGGGGGGCAGGCGCAGTATTTT.

The chain links TRBV10-1 to TRBJ2-7; D perhaps matches TRBD2 (6 bases). The germline V gene has CDR1 WNHNN and CDR2 SYGVQD (reference sequence). V dropped 8 bases and J dropped 2 bases, with 19 bases sitting between them. The length of the CDR3 is 15 residues. The CDR3 protein is CASEYWAGFPYEQYF. For the CDR3, the DNA is TGCGCCAGCGAATATTGGGCGGGATTTCCCTACGAGCAGTACTTC.

The rearrangement joins TRBV29-1 to TRBJ2-7; TRBD1 aligns across 10 bases. Germline assignment: CDR1 SQVTM and CDR2 ANQGSEA. This CDR3 is 12 amino acids long. After removal of 4 bases from V and 7 bases from J, the junction contained 4 bases not matched to a gene. CDR3 coding DNA: TGCAGCGTTGGACAGGGGGCCCGGGAGCAGTACTTC. Its protein product is CSVGQGAREQYF.

This chain links TRBV4-3 with TRBJ2-7; D remains unclear. Trimming cost V 1 base and J 0 bases, with 13 bases left between them. The CDR3 has 16 residues. CDR1 LGHNA and CDR2 YSLEER come from the germline V gene. CDR3 sequence: CASSQGAADLSYEQYF. The CDR3 nucleotides read TGCGCCAGCAGCCAAGGAGCTGCTGACCTCTCCTACGAGCAGTACTTC.

Worth noting for this clonotype: The germline gene is not matched at one end of the junction; a read error may be the cause. This sequence joins TRBV10-1 and TRBJ1-1; 7 positions agree with TRBD1. The CDR3 has 12 residues. The germline V gene encodes CDR1 WNHNN and CDR2 SYGVQD (reference sequence). CDR3 DNA sequence: TGTGCCAGCAGCAGGGACAGAGCCGGGGCTTTCTTT. This codes for CASSRDRAGAFF.

This clonotype was detected a few times. V usage is TRBV15 and J usage is TRBJ2-2; 9 bases agree with TRBD1. The CDR3 loop spans 18 amino acids. Germline-derived CDR1 and CDR2 are LNHNV and YYDKDF (reference sequence). J was trimmed by 2 bases and V by 0 bases; bases with no gene match: 7. The CDR3 region is CATSRDLPGQGNTGELFF. The DNA for the CDR3 is TGTGCCACCAGCAGAGATCTCCCGGGACAGGGTAACACCGGGGAGCTGTTTTTT.

This clonotype came up a few times. Here the CDR3 DNA reads TGTGCCATCAGGGCTACAGGGTCGGGGGGCTACACCTTC. Amino acids: CAIRATGSGGYTF. The V and J genes are TRBV10-3 and TRBJ1-2, with D possibly matching TRBD1 (6 bases). V lost 6 bases and J 8 bases, leaving 16 bases between the germline ends. The germline gives CDR1 ENHRY, CDR2 SYGVKD. The CDR3 runs to 13 residues.

The sample holds many counts of this clonotype. This rearrangement joins TRBV6-5 to TRBJ2-3, with TRBD2 identical over 12 bases. The CDR3 length is 17 residues. Trimming removed 0 bases from V and 6 bases from J; junction bases left unmatched: 7. From germline, CDR1 is MNHEY and CDR2 SVGAGI. CDR3 nucleotides: TGTGCCAGCAGTTACTCGACTAGCGGGGGAGTCCGGGATACGCAGTATTTT. Translating it yields CASSYSTSGGVRDTQYF.

The V and J genes are TRBV29-1 and TRBJ1-1; 7 bases are a match to TRBD1. Unmatched junction bases numbered 13, after V lost 6 bases and J lost 0 bases. This CDR3 is 16 amino acids long. CDR1 and CDR2 from the germline V gene are SQVTM and ANQGSEA. The CDR3 protein is CSVYTGQNSMNTEAFF. The CDR3, as DNA: TGCAGCGTCTACACGGGACAGAACTCTATGAACACTGAAGCTTTCTTT.

The CDR3 DNA is TGTGCCAGCAGCTTAGGGACAGGCTATGGCTACACCTTC. Amino acids: CASSLGTGYGYTF. The chain recombines TRBV7-9 with TRBJ1-2; 7 nucleotides agree with TRBD1. V lost 1 base and J lost 4; bases outside the gene matches: 0. The CDR3 is 13 residues long. Germline loops: CDR1 SEHNR, CDR2 FQNEAQ (reference sequence).

V is TRBV6-1 and J is TRBJ1-2; D ambiguous. Germline values: CDR1 MNHNS, CDR2 SASEGT. This CDR3 is 15 amino acids long. With 1 base removed from V and 8 bases from J, the gap between germline ends came to 17 bases. CDR3: CASSEEMEGLEGYTF. Written as DNA, the CDR3 is TGTGCCAGCAGTGAAGAGATGGAGGGCCTGGAGGGCTACACCTTC.

V and J are TRBV7-9 and TRBJ1-6; D unresolved. This CDR3 region has 13 residues. CDR1 SEHNR and CDR2 FQNEAQ come from the germline V gene (reference sequence). Trimming removed 5 bases at V and 9 bases at J, with 11 bases between. The CDR3 here is CASSPGRASPLHF. DNA for the CDR3: TGTGCCAGCAGCCCGGGCCGGGCTTCACCCCTCCACTTT.

The chain carries TRBV7-2 and TRBJ2-7; 12 bases agree with TRBD2. The germline V gene has CDR1 SGHTA and CDR2 FQGNSA. The CDR3 loop spans 14 amino acids. Trimming at V came to 4 bases and at J to 2 bases, leaving 0 bases not matched to a gene. The DNA of the CDR3 is TGTGCCAGCAGCTGGACTAGCGGGGCCTACGAGCAGTACTTC. It specifies CASSWTSGAYEQYF.

The chain combines TRBV4-2 with TRBJ1-2; tentative D call: TRBD1 (6 bases). Trimming took off 4 bases at V and 3 bases at J, with 15 bases between the two ends. The CDR3 sequence is 15 residues long. Germline-derived CDR1 and CDR2 are LGHNA and YNFKEQ. Written as DNA, the CDR3 is TGTGCCAGCAGCCCCTCGGGGGCGCGAGACTATGGCTACACCTTC. Translating it yields CASSPSGARDYGYTF.

The CDR3 here is CASSEGDRGQETQYF. The CDR3 coding sequence is TGTGCCAGCAGTGAAGGGGACAGGGGGCAAGAGACCCAGTACTTC. The V call is TRBV2, the J call TRBJ2-5, with TRBD1 identical over 11 bases. J lost 2 bases, V lost 1 base, and 0 bases had no gene match. The germline V gene has CDR1 SNHLY and CDR2 FYNNEI. The CDR3 sequence is 15 residues long. Drawing the rest from reference TRBV2 and TRBJ2-5, the complete variable domain is EPEVTQTPSHQVTQMGQEVILRCVPISNHLYFYWYRQILGQKVEFLVSFYNNEISEKSEIFDDQFSVERPDGSNFTLKIRSTKLEDSAMYFCASSEGDRGQETQYFGPGTRLLVL.

Concerning this clonotype itself: An end of the junction differs from the germline gene, which may be a read error. CDR3 DNA sequence: TGTGCCAGCAGTAACCAGGACACCGGAGAGCTGTTTTTT. This gives the protein CASSNQDTGELFF. The chain couples TRBV6-4 to TRBJ2-2, with a tentative D call TRBD1 (5 bases). The CDR3 contains 13 residues. Germline assignment: CDR1 MRHNA and CDR2 SNTAGT.

The chain recombines TRBV10-2 with TRBJ1-2; 8 bases agree with TRBD1. CDR3 length: 15 amino acids. V lost 3 bases and J lost 4; bases outside the gene matches: 7. CDR1 is WSHSY, CDR2 SAAADI, per germline. The CDR3 DNA reads as TGCGCCAGCAGTGACCTCGTAACAGGGGGCTATGGCTACACCTTC. Its protein product is CASSDLVTGGYGYTF.

The CDR3 DNA sequence: TGTGCCAGCAGCTTTTCAGCGGGGAGCTCCTACAATGAGCAGTTCTTC. It encodes CASSFSAGSSYNEQFF. The V gene is TRBV11-2, the J gene TRBJ2-1; TRBD2 agrees at 7 bases. CDR1 and CDR2 from the germline V gene are SGHAT and FQNNGV. The CDR3 runs 16 residues. The J segment lost 0 bases and the V segment lost 3 bases, leaving 5 bases of the junction unmatched. The whole variable domain, remainder taken from reference TRBV11-2 and TRBJ2-1, is EAGVAQSPRYKIIEKRQSVAFWCNPISGHATLYWYQQILGQGPKLLIQFQNNGVVDDSQLPKDRFSAERLKGVDSTLKIQPAKLEDSAVYLCASSFSAGSSYNEQFFGPGTRLTVL.

The chain employs TRBV15 and TRBJ1-2; D gene ambiguous. The germline V gene encodes CDR1 LNHNV and CDR2 YYDKDF (reference sequence). The CDR3 runs to 13 residues. Trimming removed 1 base from V and 4 bases from J, with 7 bases in between. The CDR3 spells CATSRGPFYGYTF. The CDR3 coding sequence is TGTGCCACCAGCAGAGGCCCTTTCTATGGCTACACCTTC.

The chain couples TRBV20-1 to TRBJ1-5; D is possibly TRBD1 (6 bases). Trimming stripped 3 bases from V and 13 bases from J, with 16 bases between. Germline CDR1 is DFQATT and CDR2 is SNEGSKA (reference sequence). This CDR3 has 12 residues. CDR3 region: CSASLTGLGQHF. DNA of the CDR3: TGCAGTGCTAGTCTTACAGGGCTTGGGCAGCATTTT.